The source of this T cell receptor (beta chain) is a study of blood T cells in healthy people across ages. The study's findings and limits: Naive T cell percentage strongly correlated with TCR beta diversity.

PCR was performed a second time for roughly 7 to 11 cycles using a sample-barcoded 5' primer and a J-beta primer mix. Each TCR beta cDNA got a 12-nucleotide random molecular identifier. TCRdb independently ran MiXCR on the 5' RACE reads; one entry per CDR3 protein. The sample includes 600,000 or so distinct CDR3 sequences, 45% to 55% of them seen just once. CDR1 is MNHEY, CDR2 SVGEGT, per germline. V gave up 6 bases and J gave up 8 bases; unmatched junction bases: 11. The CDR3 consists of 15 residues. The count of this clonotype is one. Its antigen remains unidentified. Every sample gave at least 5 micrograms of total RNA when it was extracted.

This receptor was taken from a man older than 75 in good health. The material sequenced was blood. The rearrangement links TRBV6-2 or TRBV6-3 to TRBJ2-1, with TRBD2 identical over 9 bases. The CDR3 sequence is CASSRAESGRYEQFF. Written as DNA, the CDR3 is TGTGCCAGCAGCCGGGCGGAAAGCGGGAGGTATGAGCAGTTCTTC.